This TCR beta chain comes out of a study of T cells in tumors after PD-1 blockade. Study context: Treatment was either pembrolizumab 200 mg every 3 weeks or cemiplimab 350 mg every 2 weeks. During anti-PD-1 treatment, some patients continued daily vismodegib 150 mg. Study-level findings and limits: Some novel exhausted tumor clones appeared in pre-treatment blood, suggesting peripheral recruitment.

This table comes from immunoSEQ multiplex PCR, and its TCRdb copy is limited to in-frame clones, with some not included. The table lists tens of thousands of clones, approximately 79% of them singletons, with over 3.5% in the top ten. Comments on this clone: Its antigen is as yet unknown.

V was trimmed by 0 bases and J by 1 base, leaving 5 bases between them. The CDR3 has 13 amino acids. Germline values: CDR1 SGHRS, CDR2 YFSETQ. The sample was PBMCs, taken after anti-PD-1 treatment. The chain links TRBV5-1 to TRBJ2-7, with a possible D match to TRBD2 (5 bases). The source of this sequence is a human donor with basal cell carcinoma. CDR3 loop: CASSLAGSYEQYF. The CDR3 nucleotides are TGCGCCAGCAGCTTGGCGGGGTCCTACGAGCAGTACTTC.